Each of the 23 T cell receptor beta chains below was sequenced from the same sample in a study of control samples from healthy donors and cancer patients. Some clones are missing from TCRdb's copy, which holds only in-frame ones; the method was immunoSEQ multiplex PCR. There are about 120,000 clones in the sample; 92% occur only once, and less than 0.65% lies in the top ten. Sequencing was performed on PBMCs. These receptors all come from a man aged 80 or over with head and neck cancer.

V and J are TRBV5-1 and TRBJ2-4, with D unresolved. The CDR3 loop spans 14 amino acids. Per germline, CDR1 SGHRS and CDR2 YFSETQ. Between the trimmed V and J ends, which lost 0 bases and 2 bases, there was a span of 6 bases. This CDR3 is CASSLGQTKNIQYF. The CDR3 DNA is TGCGCCAGCAGCTTGGGGCAAACCAAAAACATTCAGTACTTC. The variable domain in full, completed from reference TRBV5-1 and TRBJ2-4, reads KAGVTQTPRYLIKTRGQQVTLSCSPISGHRSVSWYQQTPGQGLQFLFEYFSETQRNKGNFPGRFSGRQFSNSRSEMNVSTLELGDSALYLCASSLGQTKNIQYFGAGTRLSVL.

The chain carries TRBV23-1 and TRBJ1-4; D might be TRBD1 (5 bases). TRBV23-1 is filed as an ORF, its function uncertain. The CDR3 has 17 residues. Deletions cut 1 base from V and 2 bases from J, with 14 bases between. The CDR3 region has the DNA TGCGCCAGCAGTCAATACCGCCCAGGGTTCACTAATGAAAAACTGTTTTTT. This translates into CASSQYRPGFTNEKLFF.

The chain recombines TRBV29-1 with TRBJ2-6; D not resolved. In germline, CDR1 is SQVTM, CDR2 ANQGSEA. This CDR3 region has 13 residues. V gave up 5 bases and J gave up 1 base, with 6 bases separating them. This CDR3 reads CSVYLSGANVLTF. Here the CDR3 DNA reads TGCAGCGTTTACCTGTCTGGGGCCAACGTCCTGACTTTC. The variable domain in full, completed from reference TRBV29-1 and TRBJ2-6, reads SAVISQKPSRDICQRGTSLTIQCQVDSQVTMMFWYRQQPGQSLTLIATANQGSEATYESGFVIDKFPISRPNLTFSTLTVSNMSPEDSSIYLCSVYLSGANVLTFGAGSRLTVL.

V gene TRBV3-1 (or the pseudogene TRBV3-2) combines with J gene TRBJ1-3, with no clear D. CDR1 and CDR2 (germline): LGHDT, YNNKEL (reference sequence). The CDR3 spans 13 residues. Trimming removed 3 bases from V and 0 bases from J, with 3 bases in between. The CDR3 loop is CASSQGSGNTIYF. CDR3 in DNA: TGTGCCAGCAGCCAGGGCTCTGGAAACACCATATATTTT.

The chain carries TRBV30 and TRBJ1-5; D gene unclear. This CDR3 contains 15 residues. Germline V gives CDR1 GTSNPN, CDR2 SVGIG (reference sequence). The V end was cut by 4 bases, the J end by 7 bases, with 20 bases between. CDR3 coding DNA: TGTGCCTGGAACTCGAAGGAGGGTGACATACAGCCCCAGCATTTT. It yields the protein CAWNSKEGDIQPQHF.

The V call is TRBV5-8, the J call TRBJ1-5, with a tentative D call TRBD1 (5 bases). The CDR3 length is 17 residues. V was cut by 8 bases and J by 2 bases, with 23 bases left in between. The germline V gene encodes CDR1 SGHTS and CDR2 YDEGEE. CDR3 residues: CASWFMSGRKGNQPQHF. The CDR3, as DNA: TGTGCCAGTTGGTTTATGTCAGGGAGAAAGGGCAATCAGCCCCAGCATTTT.

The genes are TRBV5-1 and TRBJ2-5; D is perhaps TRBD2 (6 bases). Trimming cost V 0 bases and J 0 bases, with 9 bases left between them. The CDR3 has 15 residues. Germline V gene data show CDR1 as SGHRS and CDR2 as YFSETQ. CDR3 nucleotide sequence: TGCGCCAGCAGCTTGGCTGGAGGGTACCAAGAGACCCAGTACTTC. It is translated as CASSLAGGYQETQYF.

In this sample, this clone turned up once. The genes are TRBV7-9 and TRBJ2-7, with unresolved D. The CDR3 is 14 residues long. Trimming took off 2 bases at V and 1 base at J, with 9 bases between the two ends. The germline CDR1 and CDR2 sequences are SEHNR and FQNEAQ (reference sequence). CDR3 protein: CASSLISGSYEQYF. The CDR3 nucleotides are TGTGCCAGCAGCTTAATCTCCGGGTCCTACGAGCAGTACTTC. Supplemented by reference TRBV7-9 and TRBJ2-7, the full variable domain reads DTGVSQNPRHKITKRGQNVTFRCDPISEHNRLYWYRQTLGQGPEFLTYFQNEAQLEKSRLLSDRFSAERPKGSFSTLEIQRTEQGDSAMYLCASSLISGSYEQYFGPGTRLTVT.

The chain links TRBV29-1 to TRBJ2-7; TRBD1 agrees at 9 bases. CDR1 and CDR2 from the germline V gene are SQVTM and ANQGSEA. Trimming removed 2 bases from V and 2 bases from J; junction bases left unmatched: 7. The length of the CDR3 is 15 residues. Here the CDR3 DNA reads TGCAGCGTTGAACGGACGGGACAGGGACCCTACGAGCAGTACTTC. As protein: CSVERTGQGPYEQYF.

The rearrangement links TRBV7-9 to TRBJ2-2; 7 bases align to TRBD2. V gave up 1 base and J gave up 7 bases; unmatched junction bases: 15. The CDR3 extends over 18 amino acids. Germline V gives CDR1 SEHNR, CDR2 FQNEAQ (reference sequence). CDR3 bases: TGTGCCAGCAGCTTAGAGTTTACTTATGGCGGGAGAGGCGGGGAGCTGTTTTTT. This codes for CASSLEFTYGGRGGELFF. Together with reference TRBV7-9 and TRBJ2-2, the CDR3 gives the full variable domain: DTGVSQNPRHKITKRGQNVTFRCDPISEHNRLYWYRQTLGQGPEFLTYFQNEAQLEKSRLLSDRFSAERPKGSFSTLEIQRTEQGDSAMYLCASSLEFTYGGRGGELFFGEGSRLTVL.

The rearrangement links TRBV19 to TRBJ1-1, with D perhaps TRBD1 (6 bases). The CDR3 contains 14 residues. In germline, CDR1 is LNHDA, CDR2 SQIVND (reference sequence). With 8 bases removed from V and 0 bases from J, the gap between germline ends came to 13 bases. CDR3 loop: CASRSRDMNTEAFF. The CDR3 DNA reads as TGTGCCAGTCGTTCCAGGGACATGAACACTGAAGCTTTCTTT.

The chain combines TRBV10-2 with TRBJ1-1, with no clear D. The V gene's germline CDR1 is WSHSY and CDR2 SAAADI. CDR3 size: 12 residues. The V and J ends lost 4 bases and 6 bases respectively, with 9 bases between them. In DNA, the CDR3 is TGCGCCAGCAGTGGGTCCGGGGCTGAAGCTTTCTTT. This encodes CASSGSGAEAFF.

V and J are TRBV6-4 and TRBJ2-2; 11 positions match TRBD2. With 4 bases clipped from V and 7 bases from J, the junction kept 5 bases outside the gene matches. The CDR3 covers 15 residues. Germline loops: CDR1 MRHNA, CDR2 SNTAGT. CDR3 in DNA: TGTGCCAGCAGTGTGCTAGCGGGGGGCGTCGGGGAGCTGTTTTTT. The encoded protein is CASSVLAGGVGELFF.

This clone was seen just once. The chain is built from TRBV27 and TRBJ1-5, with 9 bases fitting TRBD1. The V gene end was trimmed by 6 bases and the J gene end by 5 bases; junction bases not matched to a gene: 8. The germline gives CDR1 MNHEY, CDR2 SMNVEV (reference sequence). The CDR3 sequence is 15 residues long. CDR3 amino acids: CASSHTGTGYQPQHF. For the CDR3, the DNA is TGTGCCAGCAGCCATACCGGGACAGGGTATCAGCCCCAGCATTTT.

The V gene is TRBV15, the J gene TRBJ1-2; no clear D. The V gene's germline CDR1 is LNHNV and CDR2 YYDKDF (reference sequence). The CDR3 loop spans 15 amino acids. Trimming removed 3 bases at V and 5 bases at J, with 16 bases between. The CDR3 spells CATSSGLRDRYGYTF. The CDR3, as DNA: TGTGCCACCAGCAGTGGGCTCAGAGACCGTTATGGCTACACCTTC.

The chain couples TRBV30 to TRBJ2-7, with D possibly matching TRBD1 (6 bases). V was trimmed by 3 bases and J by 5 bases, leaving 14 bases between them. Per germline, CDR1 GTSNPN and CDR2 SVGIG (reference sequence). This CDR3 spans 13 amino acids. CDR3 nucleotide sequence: TGTGCCTGGAGAAAAAGGGGGTCCCACGAGCAGTACTTC. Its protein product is CAWRKRGSHEQYF.

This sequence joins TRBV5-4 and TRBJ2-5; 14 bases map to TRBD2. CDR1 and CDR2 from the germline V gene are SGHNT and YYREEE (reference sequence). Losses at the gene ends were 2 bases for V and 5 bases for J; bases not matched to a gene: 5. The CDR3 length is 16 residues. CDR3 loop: CASSFQTSGRDETQYF. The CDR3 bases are TGTGCCAGCAGCTTCCAGACTAGCGGGAGGGATGAGACCCAGTACTTC. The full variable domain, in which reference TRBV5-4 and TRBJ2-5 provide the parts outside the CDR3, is ETGVTQSPTHLIKTRGQQVTLRCSSQSGHNTVSWYQQALGQGPQFIFQYYREEENGRGNFPPRFSGLQFPNYSSELNVNALELDDSALYLCASSFQTSGRDETQYFGPGTRLLVL.

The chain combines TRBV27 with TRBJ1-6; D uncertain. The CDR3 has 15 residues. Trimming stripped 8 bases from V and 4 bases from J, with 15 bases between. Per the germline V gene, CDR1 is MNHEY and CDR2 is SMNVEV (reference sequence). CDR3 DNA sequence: TGTGCCAGCCAACCCCAGGCACAGTATAATTCACCCCTCCACTTT. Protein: CASQPQAQYNSPLHF.

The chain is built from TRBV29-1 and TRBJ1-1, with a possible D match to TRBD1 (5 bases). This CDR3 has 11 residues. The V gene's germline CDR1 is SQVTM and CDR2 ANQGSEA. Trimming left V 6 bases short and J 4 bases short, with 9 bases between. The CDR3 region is CSVLDSTEAFF. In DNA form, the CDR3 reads TGCAGCGTCCTCGACAGCACTGAAGCTTTCTTT.

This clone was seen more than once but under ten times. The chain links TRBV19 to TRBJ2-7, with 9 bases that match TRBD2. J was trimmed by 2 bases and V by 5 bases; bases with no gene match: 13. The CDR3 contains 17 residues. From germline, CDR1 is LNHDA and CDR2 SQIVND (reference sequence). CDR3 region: CASSERPRASGAYEQYF. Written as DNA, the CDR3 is TGTGCCAGTAGTGAGCGACCCCGGGCTAGCGGGGCCTACGAGCAGTACTTC.

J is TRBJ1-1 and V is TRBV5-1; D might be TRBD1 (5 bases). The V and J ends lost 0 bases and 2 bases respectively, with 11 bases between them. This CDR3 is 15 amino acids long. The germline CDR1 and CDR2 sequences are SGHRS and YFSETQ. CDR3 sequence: CASSLERGRNTEAFF. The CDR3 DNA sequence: TGCGCCAGCAGCTTGGAAAGGGGAAGAAACACTGAAGCTTTCTTT.

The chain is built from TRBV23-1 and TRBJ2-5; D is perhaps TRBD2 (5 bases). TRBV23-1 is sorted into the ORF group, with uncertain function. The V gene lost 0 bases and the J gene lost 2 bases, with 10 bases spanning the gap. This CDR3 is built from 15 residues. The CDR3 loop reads CASSQSEVSQETQYF. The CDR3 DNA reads TGCGCCAGCAGTCAATCGGAGGTCTCGCAAGAGACCCAGTACTTC.

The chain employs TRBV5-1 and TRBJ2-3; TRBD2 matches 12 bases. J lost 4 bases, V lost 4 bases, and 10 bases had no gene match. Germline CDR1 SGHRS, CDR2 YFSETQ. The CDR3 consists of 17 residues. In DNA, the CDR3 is TGCGCCAGCAGCCTCCAACTAGCGGGGGGATATGCAGATACGCAGTATTTT. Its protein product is CASSLQLAGGYADTQYF.